This T cell receptor beta chain was identified during a study of blood T cell repertoires in COVID-19. For the study at large: T cells, B-cell-depleted T cells, or PBMCs supplied cDNA or gDNA.

CDR3 size: 14 residues. V was trimmed by 6 bases and J by 6 bases, leaving 17 bases between them. The V gene's germline CDR1 is SGHAT and CDR2 FQNNGV. Participant-given clinical history determined each cohort assignment. Recovered status applied to Cohort 3 donors who had two consecutive negative PCRs. It also applied to those with clearance or with symptom resolution. Generated by immunoSEQ multiplex PCR, the TCRdb table keeps only in-frame clones and is missing some. This sample yields 150,000 to 200,000 clones, of which about 80% are seen a single time; approximately 9.9% belongs to the top ten. Only one count was recorded for this clone.

Sequencing was performed on PBMCs or T cells enriched from blood (not recorded which). This chain uses TRBV11-2 with TRBJ1-1; the D gene is possibly TRBD1 (5 bases). This receptor was taken from a man in his forties or fifties who had recovered from COVID-19. The DNA for the CDR3 is TGTGCCAGCAGTAGCTTAGGGGTCCAGGCTGAAGCTTTCTTT. Protein: CASSSLGVQAEAFF.